This T cell receptor (beta chain) was documented in a study of blood T cell repertoires in COVID-19 (dated by TCRdb to the early 2020s). Looking at the study overall: Collaborator samples came from the United States, Italy and Spain and covered acute and convalescent phases of COVID-19. The material from the prospective study consisted of cDNA or gDNA derived from T cells, B-cell-depleted T cells, or PBMCs. Subjects who had been exposed to COVID-19, were actively infected with it, or had recovered from it provided the deeply sampled blood TCRbeta repertoires that made up the dataset. A freely available public database, intended as a resource for researchers studying the immune response to SARS-CoV-2, is where the repertoires were released. The samples were drawn from two sources: the first 160 participants of the ongoing ImmuneRACE study, and over 950 subjects contributed by 6 global collaborators. Sample metadata almost always included a de-identified subject ID, COVID-19 status, age in years and sex. HLA class I and class II types, where available, came from metadata supplied by the sample provider rather than from assay-based typing.

TCRbeta CDR3 regions were amplified from genomic DNA by means of the immunoSEQ Assay, a bias-controlled multiplex PCR. In the source study's methods: Nucleated cell counts per sample were estimated from amplification of reference gene primers within the assay. To quantify the absolute abundance of each unique TCRbeta CDR3 rearrangement, sequence reads were collapsed and filtered. Productive Simpson clonality was computed per sample as the square root of Simpson's diversity index over productive rearrangements. Imported from immuneACCESS, the table was reduced by TCRdb to in-frame sequences with V and J called. These copies leave out some clones; in studies compared against another copy, an unresolved V gene accounts for under half, and the cause of the remainder is not known. D and trimming come from the DNA, and the V and J calls and clone size come from that table. For this sample there are about 270,000 clones; 70% to 90% appear just once. Around 4% of the sample lies in the top ten.

The collaborating institutions used their own protocols to collect whole blood in K2EDTA tubes. For TCRbeta analysis, collaborators shipped samples in one of three forms: frozen whole blood, isolated PBMCs, or DNA extracted from either of those sample types. The investigation overall reported the following: The quantity of clinical and demographic metadata differed by source and by participant and was supplied without curation.

The CDR3, from cysteine to phenylalanine, totals 11 residues. Just CDR3 DNA is preserved here, 33 bases in frame from base 1. The trim is 7 bases for V and 1 base for J, with a gap of 6 bases between the germline ends. In the germline V gene, CDR1 corresponds to SGHRS and CDR2 to YFSETQ. A word on this clone: The antigen it recognizes is unknown. Within one base of it there is no much larger clone, and no base qualities were kept.

This chain joins TRBV5-1 to TRBJ2-7, with no confident D gene call. Sequenced input: peripheral blood. This sequence was found in a woman aged 50 to 60 with active or convalescent COVID-19. The DNA is TGCGCCAGCTCCAGGTCCTACGAGCAGTACTTC. This gives the protein CASSRSYEQYF.